The next 18 T cell receptor beta chains were all read from a single sample in a study of response to subunit inactivated influenza vaccine (dated by TCRdb to 2016 to 2019). Receptor amplification or capture employed RT-PCR. The data were produced on an Illumina HiSeq 2500. TCRdb reworked the public reads: Q25 trimming with fastp, MiXCR clone assembly, productive beta chains retained. For every CDR3 protein sequence, its rows merge into one entry that carries the most common genes and DNA. The sample table holds 290,000 or so distinct CDR3 sequences, of which about 20% were seen once. The top ten constitute 10% of the sample. The sequenced sample was PBMCs from blood, obtained approximately 20 months after vaccination. The receptors shown here come from a man aged 50-75 years who received an inactivated influenza vaccine. Donor details come from another sample of the same person, matched by shared clones.

This clonotype was counted between two and nine times. V is TRBV6-2 or TRBV6-3 and J is TRBJ2-7; weak D call: TRBD2 (5 bases). CDR1 is MNHEY, CDR2 SVGEGT, per germline. CDR3 length: 15 residues. With 2 bases removed from V and 3 bases from J, the gap between germline ends came to 14 bases. Written as DNA, the CDR3 is TGTGCCAGCAGTTACAACCGGCCAGGAGGCTACGAGCAGTACTTC. Residues: CASSYNRPGGYEQYF.

This chain joins TRBV15 and TRBJ2-5; TRBD2 aligns across 7 bases. Germline loops: CDR1 LNHNV, CDR2 YYDKDF (reference sequence). CDR3 length equals 14 residues. The V segment lost 1 base and the J segment 2 bases; nucleotides outside the gene matches: 1. Here the CDR3 reads CATSRGDYQETQYF. In DNA form, the CDR3 reads TGTGCCACCAGCAGAGGGGACTATCAAGAGACCCAGTACTTC.

This clonotype has ten or more counts. The chain combines TRBV7-9 with TRBJ1-1; 7 bases line up with TRBD1. Germline lookup yields CDR1 SEHNR and CDR2 FQNEAQ (reference sequence). The CDR3 is 14 residues long. J was trimmed by 9 bases and V by 10 bases; bases with no gene match: 17. CDR3 nucleotides: TGTGCCATCGAGACAGGGAGGTGGAGAACACAAGCTTTCTTT. Translated: CAIETGRWRTQAFF.

This clonotype was counted between two and nine times. J is TRBJ1-5 and V is TRBV20-1, with 10 bases aligning to TRBD1. CDR1 and CDR2 (germline): DFQATT, SNEGSKA (reference sequence). Losses at the gene ends were 5 bases for V and 5 bases for J; bases not matched to a gene: 6. The CDR3 has 14 residues. CDR3 residues: CSALGQGVYQPQHF. In DNA form, the CDR3 reads TGCAGTGCTCTAGGACAGGGGGTCTATCAGCCCCAGCATTTT.

The chain has TRBV14 and TRBJ1-1; D gene ambiguous. V lost 5 bases and J 3 bases, leaving 19 bases between the germline ends. Germline V gene lookup returns CDR1 SGHDN and CDR2 FVKESK. The CDR3 sequence is 16 residues long. The CDR3 loop is CASSKGILGRDTEAFF. As DNA, the CDR3 is TGTGCCAGCAGCAAGGGAATTCTAGGGCGGGACACTGAAGCTTTCTTT.

This clonotype was counted at least ten times. The J gene is TRBJ1-1, the V gene TRBV13; no firm D call. The CDR3 consists of 15 residues. V gave up 5 bases and J gave up 5 bases, with 18 bases separating them. Germline CDR1 PRHDT, CDR2 FYEKMQ (reference sequence). The CDR3 coding sequence is TGTGCCAGCAGCCCTCGGTGGGCCAGTTGGACTGAAGCTTTCTTT. Translation gives CASSPRWASWTEAFF.

This clonotype has at least ten counts. V and J are TRBV5-1 and TRBJ1-3, with TRBD1 as a possible D gene (5 bases). Germline V gene lookup returns CDR1 SGHRS and CDR2 YFSETQ. With 6 bases removed from V and 2 bases from J, the gap between germline ends came to 15 bases. The CDR3 has 15 amino acids. Written as DNA, the CDR3 is TGCGCCAGCAACCGGGACGGCGGTCCTGGAAACACCATATATTTT. Encoded protein: CASNRDGGPGNTIYF.

This clonotype was seen ten or more times. This sequence joins TRBV10-3 and TRBJ1-1, with D unclear. Trimming cost V 8 bases and J 0 bases, with 10 bases left between them. Germline loops: CDR1 ENHRY, CDR2 SYGVKD. The CDR3 sequence is 13 residues long. The chain's CDR3 is CAIRSYMNTEAFF. Here the CDR3 DNA reads TGTGCCATCCGGTCCTACATGAACACTGAAGCTTTCTTT.

This clonotype appeared once. V usage is TRBV18 and J usage is TRBJ2-3, with a tentative D call TRBD2 (7 bases). The germline V gene has CDR1 KGHSH and CDR2 LQKENI. The V end was cut by 6 bases, the J end by 4 bases, with 14 bases between. The CDR3 sequence is 14 residues long. CDR3 nucleotides: TGTGCCAGCTCTCCGGGGGGCGTTGCAGATACGCAGTATTTT. It codes for CASSPGGVADTQYF.

The chain has TRBV28 and TRBJ2-5; 11 positions match TRBD2. Germline V lookup: CDR1 MDHEN, CDR2 SYDVKM. The CDR3 consists of 15 residues. The junction had 4 bases not matched to a gene; V was cut back by 4 bases and J by 3 bases. CDR3 in DNA: TGTGCCAGCAGTTCCTCGGGACTAGCGGAAGAGACCCAGTACTTC. This encodes CASSSSGLAEETQYF.

The CDR3 spells CASSSGLAGVNEYF. The CDR3 DNA sequence: TGTGCCAGCAGCTCCGGACTAGCGGGGGTCAATGAGTATTTT. The rearrangement links TRBV5-6 to TRBJ2-3; 13 bases fit TRBD2. Germline CDR1 and CDR2: SGHDT and YYEEEE. V shed 3 bases and J 13 bases; nucleotides not matched to a gene: 8. CDR3 length: 14 residues.

There are many counts of this clonotype. The rearrangement joins TRBV30 to TRBJ1-1; TRBD1 is a possible D gene (6 bases). V was shortened by 0 bases and J by 4 bases, with 15 bases between the two germline ends. CDR1 is GTSNPN, CDR2 SVGIG, per germline (reference sequence). The CDR3 contains 15 residues. This CDR3 is CAWSVLGQGSTEAFF. For the CDR3, the DNA is TGTGCCTGGAGTGTACTCGGGCAGGGGAGCACTGAAGCTTTCTTT.

V usage is TRBV6-5 and J usage is TRBJ2-1; possibly TRBD2 for D (6 bases). The ends were cut back, 0 bases at V and 4 bases at J, with 7 bases in the middle. The germline CDR1 and CDR2 sequences are MNHEY and SVGAGI. The CDR3 has 14 residues. The CDR3 region is CASSYSTSYNEQFF. CDR3 DNA: TGTGCCAGCAGTTACTCGACTAGTTACAATGAGCAGTTCTTC.

The chain has TRBV20-1 and TRBJ1-1, with D unresolved. The CDR3 contains 14 residues. The germline gives CDR1 DFQATT, CDR2 SNEGSKA (reference sequence). V dropped 3 bases and J dropped 1 base, with 12 bases sitting between them. CDR3 amino acids: CSASFSVENTEAFF. The CDR3 region has the DNA TGCAGTGCTAGCTTCTCGGTCGAGAACACTGAAGCTTTCTTT.

The chain is built from TRBV25-1 and TRBJ1-1, with a weak D call TRBD1 (5 bases). The ends were cut back, 4 bases at V and 4 bases at J, with 7 bases in the middle. The CDR3 sequence is 12 residues long. CDR1 is MGHDK, CDR2 SYGVNS, per germline. CDR3 region: CASSVGTTEAFF. The CDR3, as DNA: TGTGCCAGCAGTGTGGGGACCACTGAAGCTTTCTTT.

The chain couples TRBV20-1 to TRBJ2-7; 9 bases align to TRBD1. CDR1 and CDR2 from the germline V gene are DFQATT and SNEGSKA (reference sequence). The length of the CDR3 is 14 residues. V lost 0 bases, J lost 3 bases, and 3 bases stayed unmatched. The CDR3 loop is CSARDVGQGYEQYF. CDR3 nucleotides: TGCAGTGCTAGAGATGTGGGACAGGGCTACGAGCAGTACTTC.

The CDR3 sequence: CASNYQGVWEKLFF. DNA for the CDR3: TGTGCCAGCAACTATCAGGGTGTGTGGGAAAAACTGTTTTTT. The V gene is TRBV2, the J gene TRBJ1-4, with D tentatively TRBD1 (5 bases). The CDR3 has 14 residues. Germline V gene lookup returns CDR1 SNHLY and CDR2 FYNNEI. V lost 7 bases and J 8 bases, leaving 17 bases between the germline ends.

In this sample, this clonotype turned up a few times. CDR3 DNA sequence: TGTGCCAGCAGCTTAAGCCTCGATCAGCCCCAGCATTTT. Its protein is CASSLSLDQPQHF. The J gene is TRBJ1-5, the V gene TRBV7-2; no firm D call. This CDR3 region has 13 residues. Germline V gene lookup returns CDR1 SGHTA and CDR2 FQGNSA. The V gene lost 2 bases and the J gene lost 5 bases, with 7 bases spanning the gap. The full variable domain, with the rest looked up from reference TRBV7-2 and TRBJ1-5, is GAGVSQSPSNKVTEKGKDVELRCDPISGHTALYWYRQSLGQGLEFLIYFQGNSAPDKSGLPSDRFSAERTGGSVSTLTIQRTQQEDSAVYLCASSLSLDQPQHFGDGTRLSIL.